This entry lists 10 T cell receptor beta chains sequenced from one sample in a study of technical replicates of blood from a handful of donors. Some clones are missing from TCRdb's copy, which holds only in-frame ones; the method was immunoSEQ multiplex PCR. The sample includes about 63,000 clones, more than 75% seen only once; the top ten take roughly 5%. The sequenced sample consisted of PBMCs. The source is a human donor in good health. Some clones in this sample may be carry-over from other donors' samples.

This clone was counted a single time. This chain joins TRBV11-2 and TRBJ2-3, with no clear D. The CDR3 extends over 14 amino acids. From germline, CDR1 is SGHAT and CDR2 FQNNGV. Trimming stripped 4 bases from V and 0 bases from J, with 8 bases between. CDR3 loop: CASSSFGSTDTQYF. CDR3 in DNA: TGTGCCAGCAGCTCATTCGGGAGCACAGATACGCAGTATTTT.

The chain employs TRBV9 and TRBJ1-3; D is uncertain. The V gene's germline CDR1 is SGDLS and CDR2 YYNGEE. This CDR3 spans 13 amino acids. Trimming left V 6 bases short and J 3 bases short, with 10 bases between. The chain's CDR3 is CASKPNDGNTIYF. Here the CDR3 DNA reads TGTGCCAGCAAGCCGAACGATGGAAACACCATATATTTT.

The CDR3 is CASSVNSNQPQHF. In nucleotides, the CDR3 is TGTGCCAGCAGTGTAAATAGCAATCAGCCCCAGCATTTT. This chain links TRBV2 with TRBJ1-5; unclear D gene. Germline CDR1 is SNHLY and CDR2 is FYNNEI. The CDR3 spans 13 residues. V lost 4 bases to trimming and J lost 0 bases, with 4 bases between them.

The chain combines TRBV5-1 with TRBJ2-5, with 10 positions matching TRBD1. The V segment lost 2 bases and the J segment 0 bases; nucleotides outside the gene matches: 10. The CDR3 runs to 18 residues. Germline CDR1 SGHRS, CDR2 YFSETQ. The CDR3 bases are TGCGCCAGCAGCTTCCAGCTCTGGACAGGGGGGAACCAAGAGACCCAGTACTTC. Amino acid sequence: CASSFQLWTGGNQETQYF.

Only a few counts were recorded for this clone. CDR3 bases: TGTGCCAGCAGCATCGGGACAGGAATACGGCAGTACTTC. Encoded protein: CASSIGTGIRQYF. J is TRBJ2-7 and V is TRBV5-5; 8 nucleotides agree with TRBD1. J gave up 9 bases and V 4 bases, and 9 bases lay outside the gene matches. Germline V CDR1 and CDR2: SGHKS, YYEKEE (reference sequence). The length of the CDR3 is 13 residues. The full variable domain, its missing parts supplied by reference TRBV5-5 and TRBJ2-7, is DAGVTQSPTHLIKTRGQQVTLRCSPISGHKSVSWYQQVLGQGPQFIFQYYEKEERGRGNFPDRFSARQFPNYSSELNVNALLLGDSALYLCASSIGTGIRQYFGPGTRLTVT.

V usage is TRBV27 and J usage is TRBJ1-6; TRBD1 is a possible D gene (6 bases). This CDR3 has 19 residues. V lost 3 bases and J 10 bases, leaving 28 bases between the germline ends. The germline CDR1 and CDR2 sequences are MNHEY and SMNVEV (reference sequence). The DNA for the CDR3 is TGTGCCAGCAGTTTTCGCACTGGTGCGGGGGCAAACAAGGGGTCACCCCTCCACTTT. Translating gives CASSFRTGAGANKGSPLHF.

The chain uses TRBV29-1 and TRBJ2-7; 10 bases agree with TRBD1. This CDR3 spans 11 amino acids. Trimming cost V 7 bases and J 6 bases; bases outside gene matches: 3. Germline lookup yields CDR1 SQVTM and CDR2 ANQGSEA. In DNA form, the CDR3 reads TGCAGCGCTCGGGACAGGGGCGAGCAGTACTTC. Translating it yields CSARDRGEQYF.

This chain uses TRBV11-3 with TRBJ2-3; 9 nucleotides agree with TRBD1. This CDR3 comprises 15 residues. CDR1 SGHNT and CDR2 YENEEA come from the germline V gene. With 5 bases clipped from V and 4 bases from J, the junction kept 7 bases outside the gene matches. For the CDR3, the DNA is TGTGCCAGCAGCCAGGGACAGGGTCCGGCAGATACGCAGTATTTT. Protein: CASSQGQGPADTQYF. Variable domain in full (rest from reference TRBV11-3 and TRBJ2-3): EAGVVQSPRYKIIEKKQPVAFWCNPISGHNTLYWYLQNLGQGPELLIRYENEEAVDDSQLPKDRFSAERLKGVDSTLKIQPAELGDSAVYLCASSQGQGPADTQYFGPGTRLTVL.

The DNA for the CDR3 is TGTGCCAGCAGCTTGGACAATGGGAATTCACCCCTCCACTTT. This gives the protein CASSLDNGNSPLHF. The rearrangement uses TRBV7-3 and TRBJ1-6; perhaps TRBD1 as D (5 bases). Germline loops: CDR1 SGHTA, CDR2 FQGTGA. The CDR3 is made up of 14 amino acids. With 3 bases removed from V and 7 bases from J, the gap between germline ends came to 10 bases.

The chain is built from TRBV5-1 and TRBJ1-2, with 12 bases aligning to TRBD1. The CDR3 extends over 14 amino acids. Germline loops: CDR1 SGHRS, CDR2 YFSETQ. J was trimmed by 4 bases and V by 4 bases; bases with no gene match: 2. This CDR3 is CASSPGQGAYGYTF. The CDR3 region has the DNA TGCGCCAGCAGCCCGGGACAGGGGGCCTATGGCTACACCTTC. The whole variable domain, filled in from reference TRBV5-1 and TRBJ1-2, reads KAGVTQTPRYLIKTRGQQVTLSCSPISGHRSVSWYQQTPGQGLQFLFEYFSETQRNKGNFPGRFSGRQFSNSRSEMNVSTLELGDSALYLCASSPGQGAYGYTFGSGTRLTVV.